This T cell receptor (beta chain) was sequenced for a study of cytomegalovirus exposure and HLA in healthy donors. Study results and caveats: Sequences of the TCR beta chain were said to predict the HLA-A and HLA-B alleles of most subjects accurately. Within the data, a cluster of highly shared sequence variants was likely a sequencing artifact. The authors later linked a missense DCLRE1C variant to TCR beta V- and J-gene trimming.

A note on this clone: What it binds is not known.

The study sampled nominally healthy donors, though unrecorded immune exposures were likely. The CDR3 sequence is 13 residues long. V lost 3 bases and J 3 bases, leaving 7 bases between the germline ends. Germline CDR1 SGDLS, CDR2 YYNGEE. This PCR relied on a set of 60 Vbeta primers and 13 Jbeta primers. TCRdb's table, derived via immunoSEQ multiplex PCR, lists solely in-frame clones and lacks some. Among 90,000 to 120,000 clones listed, about 80% were seen once. Sequences were obtained from PBMCs. This TCR was recovered from a man under 40 in good health and CMV-seronegative. This chain connects TRBV9 to TRBJ2-1; D is unclear. The CDR3 nucleotides read TGTGCCAGCAGCGGCTCTAGCTACAATGAGCAGTTCTTC. Its translation is CASSGSSYNEQFF.